This is a list of T cell receptor beta chains from one sample in a study of Ad26.COV2.S vaccination and SARS-CoV-2 variants. Profiled with immunoSEQ multiplex PCR; TCRdb holds only in-frame clones, not every one. The sample holds around 400,000 clones, around nine tenths seen once. Sequences were derived from peripheral blood, sampled in a trial of Ad26.COV2.S vaccine versus placebo. These receptors all come from a person between 18 and 60 years old who received the Ad26.COV2.S COVID-19 vaccine or a placebo. Each CDR3 is given with its conserved first and last residue. A D gene is named only where the DNA matches it firmly. Part of the rows lack a size; the others show once, few, many or a class for expanded clones.

V: TRBV10-3
J: TRBJ2-2
D: .
length: 14
size: .
DNA: TGTGCCATCAGTGAGGGGCGTACTGACGGGGAGCTGTTTTTT
CDR3: CAISEGRTDGELFF

V: TRBV7-3
J: TRBJ2-2
D: TRBD1
length: 16
size: .
DNA: TGTGCCAGCAGCTTAAGGGACAGGATCCTCACCGGGGAGCTGTTTTTT
CDR3: CASSLRDRILTGELFF

V: TRBV7-8
J: TRBJ1-5
D: TRBD1
length: 13
size: once
DNA: TGTGCCAGCAGCTCGGGACAGTCACATCCCCAGCATTTT
CDR3: CASSSGQSHPQHF

V: TRBV5-1
J: TRBJ1-1
D: .
length: 13
size: once
DNA: TGCGCCAGCAGCACCGCAGGGAACACTGAAGCTTTCTTT
CDR3: CASSTAGNTEAFF

V: TRBV9
J: TRBJ1-1
D: .
length: 14
size: .
DNA: TGTGCCAGCAGCGTAGGGACAGTGAACACTGAAGCTTTCTTT
CDR3: CASSVGTVNTEAFF

V: TRBV6-6
J: TRBJ2-4
D: .
length: 14
size: .
DNA: TGTGCCAGCAGTTACAGTTTAGGGGGATACATTCAGTACTTC
CDR3: CASSYSLGGYIQYF

V: TRBV7-2
J: TRBJ2-5
D: .
length: 12
size: .
DNA: TGTGCCAGCAGCTTGAGAAGGGGACCCCAGTACTTC
CDR3: CASSLRRGPQYF

V: TRBV7-8
J: TRBJ1-1
D: .
length: 16
size: .
DNA: TGTGCCAGCAGCTTAGAATGGGCGGGGGAGGCCACTGAAGCTTTCTTT
CDR3: CASSLEWAGEATEAFF

V: TRBV7-9
J: TRBJ2-5
D: .
length: 14
size: .
DNA: TGTGCCAGCAGCTTAGGCCAGGGGCTAAAGACCCAGTACTTC
CDR3: CASSLGQGLKTQYF

V: TRBV2
J: TRBJ2-1
D: TRBD2
length: 19
size: few
DNA: TGTGCCAGCAGTGAAGGACTAGCGGGAGGCCCTAACTATTACAATGAGCAGTTCTTC
CDR3: CASSEGLAGGPNYYNEQFF

V: TRBV30
J: TRBJ1-5
D: .
length: 13
size: .
DNA: TGTGCCTGGAGTATACAGGGAAATCAGCCCCAGCATTTT
CDR3: CAWSIQGNQPQHF

V: TRBV30
J: TRBJ2-1
D: TRBD1
length: 14
size: .
DNA: TGTGCCTGGAGTGTGCAGGGGGCTCGGGATGAGCAGTTCTTC
CDR3: CAWSVQGARDEQFF

V: TRBV13
J: TRBJ2-7
D: TRBD1
length: 13
size: .
DNA: TGTGCCAGCAGCTTACGACAGGGCTACGAGCAGTACTTC
CDR3: CASSLRQGYEQYF

V: TRBV30
J: TRBJ1-4
D: TRBD1
length: 16
size: .
DNA: TGTGCCTGGAGTGAAAAACCGGGACAGGGGGATGAAAAACTGTTTTTT
CDR3: CAWSEKPGQGDEKLFF

V: TRBV19
J: TRBJ2-2
D: .
length: 11
size: .
DNA: TGTGCCAGTAGCTTTAGCGGGGAGCTGTTTTTT
CDR3: CASSFSGELFF

V: TRBV5-1
J: TRBJ2-3
D: TRBD1
length: 15
size: .
DNA: TGCGCCAGCAGCCGGGGACAGGGGCCTCAGGATACGCAGTATTTT
CDR3: CASSRGQGPQDTQYF

V: TRBV18
J: TRBJ2-2
D: .
length: 16
size: .
DNA: TGTGCCAGCTCACCACCATCGAACAGGGTTACCGGGGAGCTGTTTTTT
CDR3: CASSPPSNRVTGELFF

V: TRBV19
J: TRBJ2-3
D: .
length: 13
size: .
DNA: TGTGCCAGTAGTTTTGGGGTACCAGATACGCAGTATTTT
CDR3: CASSFGVPDTQYF

V: TRBV4-3
J: TRBJ2-7
D: TRBD2
length: 15
size: .
DNA: TGCGCCGTCCAATATCCCCAGACTAGCGCCGTCGAGCAGTACTTC
CDR3: CAVQYPQTSAVEQYF

V: TRBV5-1
J: TRBJ2-5
D: TRBD1
length: 15
size: .
DNA: TGCGCCAGCAGCTCTGGGACAGATACTCAAGAGACCCAGTACTTC
CDR3: CASSSGTDTQETQYF

V: TRBV6-2/TRBV6-3
J: TRBJ1-2
D: .
length: 12
size: .
DNA: TGTGCCAGCAGTTACGTGGGGTATGGCTACACCTTC
CDR3: CASSYVGYGYTF

V: TRBV5-1
J: TRBJ2-5
D: .
length: 11
size: .
DNA: TGCGCCAGCAGCTTGCGCGAGACCCAGTACTTC
CDR3: CASSLRETQYF

V: TRBV7-6
J: TRBJ1-1
D: TRBD1
length: 15
size: .
DNA: TGTGCCAGCAGCCCTCGACAGGGGGTAAACACTGAAGCTTTCTTT
CDR3: CASSPRQGVNTEAFF

V: TRBV11-2
J: TRBJ2-1
D: TRBD2
length: 16
size: .
DNA: TGTGCCAGCAGCAAGATAGCGGGAGGGCCGACGAATGAGCAGTTCTTC
CDR3: CASSKIAGGPTNEQFF

V: TRBV19
J: TRBJ2-1
D: TRBD2
length: 17
size: once
DNA: TGTGCCAGTAGTATGGTAATAGCGGGGCCTTCCTACAATGAGCAGTTCTTC
CDR3: CASSMVIAGPSYNEQFF

V: TRBV3-1/TRBV3-2
J: TRBJ2-7
D: .
length: 11
size: .
DNA: TGTGCCAGCAGAGGTAGGGGTGAGCAGTACTTC
CDR3: CASRGRGEQYF

V: TRBV5-1
J: TRBJ2-6
D: .
length: 15
size: .
DNA: TGCGCCAGCAGCCCATCAGGGGCTGGGGCCAACGTCCTGACTTTC
CDR3: CASSPSGAGANVLTF

V: TRBV21-1
J: TRBJ1-4
D: .
length: 17
size: .
DNA: TGTGCCAGCAGCCCTCGAGGGTGTGAGACAACTAATGAAAAACTGTTTTTT
CDR3: CASSPRGCETTNEKLFF

V: TRBV5-6
J: TRBJ1-1
D: .
length: 15
size: .
DNA: TGTGCCAGCAGCTTGTTAGTGGGCTCGGGGACTGAAGCTTTCTTT
CDR3: CASSLLVGSGTEAFF

V: TRBV19
J: TRBJ1-5
D: .
length: 14
size: .
DNA: TGTGCCAGTAGTTTATCGTATAGCAATCAGCCCCAGCATTTT
CDR3: CASSLSYSNQPQHF

V: TRBV7-6
J: TRBJ2-1
D: TRBD2
length: 16
size: .
DNA: TGTGCCAGCAGCTTAGCTGTGACTAGCGAAGAGAATGAGCAGTTCTTC
CDR3: CASSLAVTSEENEQFF

V: TRBV4-3
J: TRBJ2-1
D: TRBD2
length: 16
size: .
DNA: TGCGCCAGCAGCCAAGATTTAGCGGGCCTCTACAATGAGCAGTTCTTC
CDR3: CASSQDLAGLYNEQFF

V: TRBV5-4
J: TRBJ1-2
D: TRBD1
length: 16
size: once
DNA: TGTGCCAGCAGCTTGGCCCTCAGACAGGGCGGCTATGGCTACACCTTC
CDR3: CASSLALRQGGYGYTF

V: TRBV30
J: TRBJ2-5
D: TRBD1
length: 13
size: .
DNA: TGTGCCTGGAACAGGGGGCGGGGAGAGACCCAGTACTTC
CDR3: CAWNRGRGETQYF

V: TRBV30
J: TRBJ2-7
D: .
length: 14
size: .
DNA: TGTGCCTGGAGAAGCCCAGGGGTTTTCAACGAGCAGTACTTC
CDR3: CAWRSPGVFNEQYF

V: TRBV19
J: TRBJ2-7
D: .
length: 14
size: .
DNA: TGTGCCAGTAGCAATCGGCCGGAATCCTACGAGCAGTACTTC
CDR3: CASSNRPESYEQYF

V: TRBV20-1
J: TRBJ2-3
D: TRBD2
length: 15
size: .
DNA: TGCAGTGCTAGTAGGCTAGCGGGAGGGTCGGATACGCAGTATTTT
CDR3: CSASRLAGGSDTQYF

V: TRBV7-9
J: TRBJ2-1
D: .
length: 14
size: .
DNA: TGTGCCAGCAGCTCCCGGGTGAGGGCTTTTGAGCAGTTCTTC
CDR3: CASSSRVRAFEQFF

V: TRBV5-6
J: TRBJ2-7
D: .
length: 14
size: .
DNA: TGTGCCAGCAGCTTGGCTGCAGGGGGAGGAGAGCAGTACTTC
CDR3: CASSLAAGGGEQYF

V: TRBV5-1
J: TRBJ2-3
D: TRBD2
length: 19
size: once
DNA: TGCGCCAGCAGCTCGATGGGACTAGCGGGAGGAAGAGGCACAGATACGCAGTATTTT
CDR3: CASSSMGLAGGRGTDTQYF

V: TRBV7-8
J: TRBJ1-4
D: .
length: 15
size: .
DNA: TGTGCCAGCAGCCACCAGCGACAGGCTAATGAAAAACTGTTTTTT
CDR3: CASSHQRQANEKLFF

V: TRBV7-9
J: TRBJ1-1
D: .
length: 12
size: few
DNA: TGTGCCAGCAGCTTAGAGTCAGCACAAGCTTTCTTT
CDR3: CASSLESAQAFF

V: TRBV21-1
J: TRBJ2-7
D: .
length: 15
size: .
DNA: TGTGCCAGCACCCTCCGGGACAGGCGCTCCTACGAGCAGTACTTC
CDR3: CASTLRDRRSYEQYF

V: TRBV4-1
J: TRBJ1-2
D: .
length: 15
size: .
DNA: TGCGCCAGCAGCGCCCAACAGGGTCTACCTTATGGCTACACCTTC
CDR3: CASSAQQGLPYGYTF

V: TRBV18
J: TRBJ2-5
D: .
length: 14
size: .
DNA: TGTGCCAGCTCACCACGAATCACCCAGGAGACCCAGTACTTC
CDR3: CASSPRITQETQYF

V: TRBV10-3
J: TRBJ2-1
D: TRBD2
length: 15
size: .
DNA: TGTGCCATCGGAATGACTAGCGGGAGTGGAAATGAGCAGTTCTTC
CDR3: CAIGMTSGSGNEQFF

V: TRBV5-1
J: TRBJ2-5
D: .
length: 16
size: .
DNA: TGCGCCAGCAGCTTGGCCGAAACCCACCACCAAGAGACCCAGTACTTC
CDR3: CASSLAETHHQETQYF

V: TRBV29-1
J: TRBJ2-7
D: TRBD1
length: 13
size: .
DNA: TGCAGCGTTGGGACAGGGGCGGCCTACGAGCAGTACTTC
CDR3: CSVGTGAAYEQYF

V: TRBV19
J: TRBJ1-4
D: TRBD1
length: 12
size: .
DNA: TGTGCCAGTAGACAGGGGAGTGAAAAACTGTTTTTT
CDR3: CASRQGSEKLFF

V: TRBV12-3/TRBV12-4
J: TRBJ2-5
D: .
length: 13
size: .
DNA: TGTGCCAGCACCGGAGCTTGGGAAGAGACCCAGTACTTC
CDR3: CASTGAWEETQYF

V: TRBV28
J: TRBJ2-3
D: TRBD2
length: 15
size: .
DNA: TGTGCCAGCAGTTTATTATTGCGGGGGACAGATACGCAGTATTTT
CDR3: CASSLLLRGTDTQYF

V: TRBV4-1
J: TRBJ1-1
D: .
length: 14
size: once
DNA: TGCGCCAGCAGCCAAGATAAGACAAACCCTGAAGCTTTCTTT
CDR3: CASSQDKTNPEAFF

V: TRBV10-3
J: TRBJ2-7
D: TRBD1
length: 16
size: .
DNA: TGTGCCATCAGTGAGACGGGACAGGGGAGCTCCTACGAGCAGTACTTC
CDR3: CAISETGQGSSYEQYF